This T cell receptor beta chain comes out of a study of blood T cells in healthy people across ages. Findings and caveats of the study: Strongly correlated with naive T cell percentage was TCR beta diversity.

The CDR3 runs to 14 residues. Trimming removed 4 bases from V and 3 bases from J, with 12 bases in between. Germline V gives CDR1 SGHRS, CDR2 YFSETQ. As concerns this clonotype: Its antigen remains unidentified.

Combining a sample-barcoded 5' primer with a J-beta primer mix, a second PCR ran for roughly 7 to 12 cycles. TCRdb processed the 5' RACE reads anew with MiXCR; each CDR3 protein has one entry. The sample records about 1.1 million distinct CDR3 sequences, more than 30% being singletons. Drawn from each donor were approximately 10 milliliters of peripheral blood. Extraction yielded at least 6 micrograms of total RNA per sample. The chain recombines TRBV5-1 with TRBJ2-3; D possibly corresponds to TRBD1 (6 bases). Sequences were obtained from blood. The receptor comes from a man aged 18-30 years in good health. The CDR3 loop is CASSPRQETDTQYF. The CDR3 DNA is TGCGCCAGCAGCCCACGACAGGAGACAGATACGCAGTATTTT.